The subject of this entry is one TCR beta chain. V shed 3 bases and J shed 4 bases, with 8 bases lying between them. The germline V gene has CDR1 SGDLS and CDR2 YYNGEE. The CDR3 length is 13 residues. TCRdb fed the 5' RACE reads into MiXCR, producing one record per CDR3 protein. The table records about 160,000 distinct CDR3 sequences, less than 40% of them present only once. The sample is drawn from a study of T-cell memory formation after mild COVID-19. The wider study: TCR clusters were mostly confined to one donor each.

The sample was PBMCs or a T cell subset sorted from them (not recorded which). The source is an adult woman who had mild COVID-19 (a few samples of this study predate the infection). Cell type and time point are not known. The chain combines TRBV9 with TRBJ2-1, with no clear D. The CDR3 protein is CASSAQHYNEQFF. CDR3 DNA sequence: TGTGCCAGCAGCGCGCAACATTACAATGAGCAGTTCTTC.